The 8 T cell receptor beta chains in this list originate from one sample, sequenced in a study of OX40 agonist ivuxolimab in advanced cancers. Method: immunoSEQ multiplex PCR; TCRdb's copy keeps in-frame clones and lacks some. This table holds 65,000 to 90,000 clones, approximately 83% found once. The source material was CD4+ or CD8+ T cells sorted from blood, sampled in a trial of the OX40 agonist ivuxolimab. The receptors were gathered from an adult with an advanced solid tumor such as melanoma, head and neck, liver or kidney cancer.

This chain joins TRBV5-4 and TRBJ2-1; TRBD2 aligns across 10 bases. Germline V gene sequence: CDR1 SGHNT, CDR2 YYREEE (reference sequence). This CDR3 region has 15 residues. Germline trimming cut 0 bases from V and 8 bases from J; bases unmatched to any gene: 5. CDR3 nucleotide sequence: TGTGCCAGCAGCTTGGCTAGCGGGAGAGGGTATGAGCAGTTCTTC. Translating it yields CASSLASGRGYEQFF.

The chain combines TRBV5-6 with TRBJ1-2, with TRBD1 matching 7 bases. The J segment lost 7 bases and the V segment lost 3 bases, leaving 3 bases of the junction unmatched. Germline V CDR1 and CDR2: SGHDT, YYEEEE. This CDR3 contains 12 residues. The CDR3, as DNA: TGTGCCAGCAGCTCCCAGGGGGGTGGCTACACCTTC. Translating it yields CASSSQGGGYTF.

The chain has TRBV2 and TRBJ1-3; TRBD1 matches at 10 bases. The CDR3 loop spans 14 amino acids. Germline loops: CDR1 SNHLY, CDR2 FYNNEI. V shed 8 bases, J shed 4 bases, and the junction held 5 bases outside the gene matches. Written as DNA, the CDR3 is TGTGCCAGCGGTCAGACAGGGGGCGGAAACACCATATATTTT. Residues: CASGQTGGGNTIYF.

Concerning this clone itself: Other DNA sequences from this sample encode an identical CDR3 as well. The J gene is TRBJ2-2, the V gene TRBV7-2; no reliable D call. Germline V gives CDR1 SGHTA, CDR2 FQGNSA. This CDR3 comprises 14 residues. The V end was cut by 1 base, the J end by 1 base, with 4 bases between. The CDR3 spells CASSLGGNTGELFF. CDR3 sequence (DNA): TGTGCCAGCAGCTTAGGGGGGAACACCGGGGAGCTGTTTTTT.

This clone was detected once. This chain joins TRBV6-1 and TRBJ1-1; D perhaps matches TRBD1 (6 bases). Germline CDR1 is MNHNS and CDR2 is SASEGT. The CDR3 has 12 residues. V was trimmed by 5 bases and J by 6 bases, leaving 10 bases between them. Here the CDR3 reads CASSLGQPEAFF. The CDR3 region has the DNA TGTGCCAGCAGTTTGGGACAACCTGAAGCTTTCTTT.

The gene calls are TRBV9 and TRBJ1-3, with TRBD1 matching 7 bases. The germline gives CDR1 SGDLS, CDR2 YYNGEE. The CDR3 is made up of 16 amino acids. V lost 3 bases, J lost 4 bases, and 10 bases stayed unmatched. The CDR3 region is CASSGLTQGRGNTIYF. For the CDR3, the DNA is TGTGCCAGCAGCGGCCTGACACAGGGGCGCGGAAACACCATATATTTT.

The DNA of the CDR3 is TGCGCCAGCAGCTTGGCAGGGACAGGCAGCACTGAAGCTTTCTTT. It yields the protein CASSLAGTGSTEAFF. The chain joins TRBV5-1 to TRBJ1-1; 8 nucleotides line up with TRBD1. The CDR3 contains 15 residues. V dropped 0 bases and J dropped 4; count of bases not matched to a gene: 5. CDR1 is SGHRS and CDR2 is YFSETQ in the germline V gene.

The chain recombines TRBV5-1 with TRBJ2-1; D is tentatively TRBD1 or TRBD2 (6 bases each). CDR1 and CDR2 from the germline V gene are SGHRS and YFSETQ. The CDR3 extends over 12 amino acids. V gave up 4 bases and J gave up 12 bases, with 14 bases separating them. The DNA for the CDR3 is TGCGCCAGCAGCCCCCGTGGAGGGGGGCAGTTCTTC. This codes for CASSPRGGGQFF.